This TCR beta chain emerged from a study of blood T cell repertoires in COVID-19. As for the study in general: Acute and convalescent COVID-19 specimens originated in the United States, Italy and Spain.

Measured with immunoSEQ multiplex PCR; TCRdb has only the in-frame clones, and not every one. The sample contains more than 40,000 clones, approximately 90% of which appear only once. CDR3 length: 14 amino acids. The germline V gene encodes CDR1 LNHDA and CDR2 SQIVND (reference sequence). V shed 5 bases, J shed 2 bases, and the junction held 4 bases outside the gene matches. The specimen sequenced was peripheral blood. This clonotype was sampled from a man of 80 years or more with acute or convalescent COVID-19. V is TRBV19 and J is TRBJ2-3; 7 bases map to TRBD1. CDR3 nucleotides: TGTGCCAGTAGTCGGGACAGCGCCACAGATACGCAGTATTTT. Translated, it gives CASSRDSATDTQYF. Based on the CDR3 plus reference TRBV19 and TRBJ2-3, the full variable domain is DGGITQSPKYLFRKEGQNVTLSCEQNLNHDAMYWYRQDPGQGLRLIYYSQIVNDFQKGDIAEGYSVSREKKESFPLTVTSAQKNPTAFYLCASSRDSATDTQYFGPGTRLTVL.